The 11 T cell receptor beta chains below were found in one sample sequenced in a study of T cells after yellow fever vaccination. MiXCR, applied by TCRdb to the 5' RACE reads, yields one record per CDR3 protein. Here the sample spans nearly 350,000 distinct CDR3 sequences, about 7.8% being singletons. The sequenced sample was PBMCs, obtained roughly 47 days after the first yellow fever vaccination. The receptors here all came from a man aged 18 to 29 who received the YFV17D yellow fever vaccine.

This clonotype was seen ten or more times. The chain couples TRBV7-9 to TRBJ2-2; perhaps D is TRBD1 or TRBD2 (5 bases each). The CDR3 is 15 residues long. Germline lookup yields CDR1 SEHNR and CDR2 FQNEAQ (reference sequence). The V end lost 4 bases, the J end lost 3 bases, and 12 bases lay between the germline ends. The CDR3 loop reads CASSSGTLDTGELFF. The CDR3 coding sequence is TGTGCCAGCAGCTCCGGGACCTTGGACACCGGGGAGCTGTTTTTT.

The chain has TRBV7-6 and TRBJ2-5; TRBD2 might be the D (6 bases). The germline V gene encodes CDR1 SGHVS and CDR2 FNYEAQ. The CDR3 is 15 amino acids. V was pared by 3 bases and J by 1 base, with 12 bases between. CDR3 in amino acids: CASSLTYGGQETQYF. The DNA for the CDR3 is TGTGCCAGCAGCTTGACTTACGGGGGCCAAGAGACCCAGTACTTC. The complete variable domain, with remaining parts taken from reference TRBV7-6 and TRBJ2-5, reads GAGVSQSPRYKVTKRGQDVALRCDPISGHVSLYWYRQALGQGPEFLTYFNYEAQQDKSGLPNDRFSAERPEGSISTLTIQRTEQRDSAMYRCASSLTYGGQETQYFGPGTRLLVL.

This chain joins TRBV4-3 and TRBJ1-2, with D tentatively TRBD1 (6 bases). CDR3 length: 13 residues. CDR1 is LGHNA, CDR2 YSLEER, per germline. V was cut by 4 bases and J by 6 bases, with 12 bases left in between. In DNA form, the CDR3 reads TGCGCCAGCAGCCGCATACAGGGTCATGGCTACACCTTC. Translating it yields CASSRIQGHGYTF.

This clonotype has more than one count but fewer than ten. This rearrangement joins TRBV10-3 to TRBJ1-2; 9 bases are a match to TRBD1. The CDR3 runs to 14 residues. Germline-derived CDR1 and CDR2 are ENHRY and SYGVKD. The J segment lost 3 bases and the V segment lost 6 bases, leaving 5 bases of the junction unmatched. CDR3 DNA: TGTGCCATCAGAGGGACAGGGAAGGACTATGGCTACACCTTC. It encodes CAIRGTGKDYGYTF.

This clonotype was observed at least ten times. The gene calls are TRBV7-9 and TRBJ1-1, with D unclear. The V gene's germline CDR1 is SEHNR and CDR2 FQNEAQ (reference sequence). This CDR3 is built from 14 residues. V gave up 3 bases and J gave up 1 base, with 9 bases separating them. This CDR3 reads CASSFKSGNTEAFF. The CDR3 DNA reads as TGTGCCAGCAGCTTTAAATCCGGGAACACTGAAGCTTTCTTT. The full variable domain, with the rest looked up from reference TRBV7-9 and TRBJ1-1, is DTGVSQNPRHKITKRGQNVTFRCDPISEHNRLYWYRQTLGQGPEFLTYFQNEAQLEKSRLLSDRFSAERPKGSFSTLEIQRTEQGDSAMYLCASSFKSGNTEAFFGQGTRLTVV.

CDR3 in amino acids: CASSYVPGQNTEAFF. CDR3 DNA sequence: TGCGCCAGCAGCTACGTCCCAGGACAGAACACTGAAGCTTTCTTT. The gene calls are TRBV4-1 and TRBJ1-1; D may be TRBD1 (5 bases). The V end was cut by 5 bases, the J end by 1 base, with 14 bases between. This CDR3 spans 15 amino acids. Germline lookup yields CDR1 MGHRA and CDR2 YSYEKL.

This clonotype has a handful of counts. The chain has TRBV12-3 or TRBV12-4 and TRBJ2-2, with 8 bases that match TRBD1. After removal of 10 bases from V and 3 bases from J, the junction contained 4 bases not matched to a gene. The CDR3 length is 13 residues. The CDR3 loop reads CATDREHTGELFF. The CDR3 coding sequence is TGTGCCACGGACAGGGAGCACACCGGGGAGCTGTTTTTT.

The V call is TRBV7-2, the J call TRBJ2-7; D is unclear. The V and J ends lost 8 bases and 1 base respectively, with 6 bases between them. The CDR3 has 11 amino acids. Germline lookup yields CDR1 SGHTA and CDR2 FQGNSA. CDR3: CASAISYEQYF. CDR3 DNA: TGTGCCAGCGCTATTTCCTACGAGCAGTACTTC.

This clonotype was observed many times. J is TRBJ2-5 and V is TRBV12-1; TRBD1, as called in the table, went unchecked against the DNA. TRBV12-1 is a known pseudogene. The CDR3 extends over 13 amino acids. The CDR3 is CAPRRGLGETQYF. The CDR3 nucleotides read TGTGCCCCCCGGAGGGGGCTCGGGGAGACCCAGTACTTC.

J is TRBJ1-1 and V is TRBV20-1; 9 positions match TRBD1. After removal of 7 bases from V and 8 bases from J, the junction contained 5 bases not matched to a gene. This CDR3 comprises 11 residues. The germline V gene encodes CDR1 DFQATT and CDR2 SNEGSKA (reference sequence). The DNA for the CDR3 is TGCAGTGAACCGGGACAGGGAGAAGCTTTCTTT. Translation: CSEPGQGEAFF.

This clonotype turned up a few times. The V gene is TRBV7-8, the J gene TRBJ2-3; 8 nucleotides align to TRBD2. The CDR3 runs to 14 residues. V lost 5 bases and J lost 5; bases outside the gene matches: 6. The germline CDR1 and CDR2 sequences are SGHVS and FQNEAQ. The CDR3 is CASSIGSGGDTQYF. The CDR3 DNA reads TGTGCCAGCAGCATAGGAAGCGGGGGAGATACGCAGTATTTT.